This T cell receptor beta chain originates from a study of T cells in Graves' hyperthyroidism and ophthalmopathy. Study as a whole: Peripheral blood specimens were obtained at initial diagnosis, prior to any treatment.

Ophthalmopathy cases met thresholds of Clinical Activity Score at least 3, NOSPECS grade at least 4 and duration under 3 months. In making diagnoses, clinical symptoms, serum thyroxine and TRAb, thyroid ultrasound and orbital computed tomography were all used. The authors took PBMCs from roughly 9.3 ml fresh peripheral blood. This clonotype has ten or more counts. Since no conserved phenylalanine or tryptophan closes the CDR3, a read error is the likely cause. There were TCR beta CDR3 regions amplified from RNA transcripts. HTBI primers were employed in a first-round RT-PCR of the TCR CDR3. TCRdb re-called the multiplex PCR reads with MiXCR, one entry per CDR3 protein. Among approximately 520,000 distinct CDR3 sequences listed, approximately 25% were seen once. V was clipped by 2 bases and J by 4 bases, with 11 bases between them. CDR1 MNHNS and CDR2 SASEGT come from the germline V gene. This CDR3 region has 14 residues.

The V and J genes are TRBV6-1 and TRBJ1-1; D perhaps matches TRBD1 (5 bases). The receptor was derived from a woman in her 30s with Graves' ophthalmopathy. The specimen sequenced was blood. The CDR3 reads CASSELQGITEAFL. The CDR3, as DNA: TGTGCCAGCAGTGAATTGCAGGGTATCACTGAAGCTTTCCTT.